This T cell receptor (beta chain) was captured in a study of monozygotic twins with inflammatory bowel disease. Researchers ran eight separate cDNA reactions for each sample. Reprocessing the 5' RACE reads, TCRdb reports a single entry for every CDR3 protein and omits DNA. This repertoire comprises approximately 330,000 distinct CDR3 sequences; its ten largest clones make up around 2%. The receptor was derived from a human donor with ulcerative colitis or Crohn's disease, or a healthy co-twin of an affected twin (not recorded which). Sequenced material: blood.

CDR3 protein: CASRDYLTGDPYNEQFF. The V and J genes are TRBV10-2 and TRBJ2-1; the D call from TCRdb, TRBD1, cannot be confirmed without DNA. Germline V lookup: CDR1 WSHSY, CDR2 SAAADI. The CDR3 is 17 amino acids.